This T cell receptor (beta chain) was captured by sequencing in a study of blood T cell repertoires in COVID-19. TCRdb's table, derived via immunoSEQ multiplex PCR, lists solely in-frame clones and lacks some. The profile shows some 100,000 clones, approximately 89% of them singletons. A note on this clone: The sample contains more than one DNA sequence encoding this CDR3.

This clonotype was obtained from a man aged 45 to 65 with active COVID-19. The sequenced material came from peripheral blood.

The CDR3 sequence: CASSQVGGNSPLHF. The CDR3 DNA is TGTGCCAGCAGCCAAGTAGGAGGGAATTCACCCCTCCACTTT. This sequence joins TRBV3-1 (or the pseudogene TRBV3-2) and TRBJ1-6; D remains ambiguous. CDR1 is LGHDT, CDR2 YNNKEL, per germline (reference sequence). V was shortened by 1 base and J by 7 bases, with 8 bases between the two germline ends. The CDR3 consists of 14 residues.